The clone carrying this T cell receptor beta chain was seen only once. Its antigen is unidentified. The CDR3 consists of 15 residues. Germline V gene sequence: CDR1 MDHEN, CDR2 SYDVKM. V dropped 3 bases and J dropped 3; count of bases not matched to a gene: 3. The data derive from a study of glioma-infiltrating T cells after dendritic cell vaccination. Study-level background: Samples are from glioblastoma patients in Phase I and II dendritic cell vaccine trials. At biweekly intervals, patients got three intradermal dendritic cell vaccine injections. Study observations and caveats: Longer survival after dendritic cell vaccination followed higher pretreatment TIL content.

As for time point: after dendritic cell vaccination, including at tumor progression/relapse. The immunoSEQ assay amplified TCRB CDR3 from up to about 2 ug DNA. This table comes from immunoSEQ multiplex PCR, and its TCRdb copy is limited to in-frame clones, with some not included. This sample yields about 46,000 clones, of which around 91% are seen a single time; around 5% belongs to the top ten. This receptor was obtained from a human donor with glioblastoma. The rearrangement joins TRBV28 to TRBJ2-1; 9 bases agree with TRBD2. This sample comprised blood, obtained after dendritic cell vaccination. The CDR3 DNA reads TGTGCCAGCAGTTTCCTAGCGGGAAACTACAATGAGCAGTTCTTC. Translated: CASSFLAGNYNEQFF.